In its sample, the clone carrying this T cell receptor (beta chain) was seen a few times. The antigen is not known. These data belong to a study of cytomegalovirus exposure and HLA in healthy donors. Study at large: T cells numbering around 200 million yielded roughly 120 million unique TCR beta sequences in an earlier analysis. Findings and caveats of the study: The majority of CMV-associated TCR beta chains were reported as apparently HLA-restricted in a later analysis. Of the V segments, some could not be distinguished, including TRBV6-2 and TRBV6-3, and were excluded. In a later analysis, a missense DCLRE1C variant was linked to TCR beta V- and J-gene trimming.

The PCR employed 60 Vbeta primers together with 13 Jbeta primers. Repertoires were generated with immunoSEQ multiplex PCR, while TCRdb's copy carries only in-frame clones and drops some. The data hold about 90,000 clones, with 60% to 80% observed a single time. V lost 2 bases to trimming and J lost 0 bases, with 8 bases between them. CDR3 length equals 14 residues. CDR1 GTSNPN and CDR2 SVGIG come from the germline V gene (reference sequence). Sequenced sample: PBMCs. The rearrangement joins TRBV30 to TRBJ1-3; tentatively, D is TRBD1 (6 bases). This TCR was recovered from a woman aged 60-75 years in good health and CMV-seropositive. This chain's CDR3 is CAWSTGYSGNTIYF. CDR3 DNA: TGTGCCTGGAGTACAGGGTACTCTGGAAACACCATATATTTT.